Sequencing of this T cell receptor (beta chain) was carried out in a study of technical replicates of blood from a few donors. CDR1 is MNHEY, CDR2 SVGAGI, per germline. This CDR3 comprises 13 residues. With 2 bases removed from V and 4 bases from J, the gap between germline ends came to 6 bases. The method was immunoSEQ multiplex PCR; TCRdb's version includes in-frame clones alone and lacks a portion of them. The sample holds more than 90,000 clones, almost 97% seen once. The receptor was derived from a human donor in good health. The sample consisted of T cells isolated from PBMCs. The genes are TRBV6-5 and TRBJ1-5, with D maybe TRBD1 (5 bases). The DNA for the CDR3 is TGTGCCAGCAGTTACGGGACTAATCAGCCCCAGCATTTT. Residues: CASSYGTNQPQHF.